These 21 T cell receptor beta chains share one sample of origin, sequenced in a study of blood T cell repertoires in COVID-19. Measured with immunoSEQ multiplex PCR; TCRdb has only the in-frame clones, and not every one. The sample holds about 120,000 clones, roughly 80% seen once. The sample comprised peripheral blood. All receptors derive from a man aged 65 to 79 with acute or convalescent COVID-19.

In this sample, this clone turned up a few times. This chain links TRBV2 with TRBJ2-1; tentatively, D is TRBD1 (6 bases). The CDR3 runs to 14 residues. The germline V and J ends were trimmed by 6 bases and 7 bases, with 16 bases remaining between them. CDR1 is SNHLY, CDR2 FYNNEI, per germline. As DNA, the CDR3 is TGTGCCAGCAGCTTGGACAGCTCGGGTAATGAGCAGTTCTTC. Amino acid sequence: CASSLDSSGNEQFF.

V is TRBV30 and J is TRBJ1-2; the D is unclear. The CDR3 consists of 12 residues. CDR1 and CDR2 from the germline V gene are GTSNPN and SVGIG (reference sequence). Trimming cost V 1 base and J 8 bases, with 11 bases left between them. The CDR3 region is CAWSESLRGYTF. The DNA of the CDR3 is TGTGCCTGGAGTGAGAGCCTGAGGGGCTACACCTTC.

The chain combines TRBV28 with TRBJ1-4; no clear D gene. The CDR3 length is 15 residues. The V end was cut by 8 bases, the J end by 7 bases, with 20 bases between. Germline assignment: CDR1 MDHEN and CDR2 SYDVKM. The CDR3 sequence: CASREAGPRSEKLFF. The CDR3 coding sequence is TGTGCCAGCCGAGAGGCGGGCCCCCGCAGTGAAAAACTGTTTTTT.

CDR3 bases: TGTGCCTCCGGGAGGCTAGATACTTTGAGAGGGGAGACCCAGTACTTC. Amino acid sequence: CASGRLDTLRGETQYF. The rearrangement uses TRBV6-6 and TRBJ2-5; 7 positions agree with TRBD2. The CDR3 length is 16 residues. Germline trimming cut 11 bases from V and 5 bases from J; bases unmatched to any gene: 20. From germline, CDR1 is MNHNY and CDR2 SVGAGI (reference sequence).

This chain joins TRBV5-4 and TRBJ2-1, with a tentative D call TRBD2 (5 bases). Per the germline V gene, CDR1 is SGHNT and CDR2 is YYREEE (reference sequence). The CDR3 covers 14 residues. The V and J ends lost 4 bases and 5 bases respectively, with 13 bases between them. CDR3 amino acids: CASSAGTRNNEQFF. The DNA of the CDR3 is TGTGCCAGCAGCGCCGGCACTAGGAACAATGAGCAGTTCTTC.

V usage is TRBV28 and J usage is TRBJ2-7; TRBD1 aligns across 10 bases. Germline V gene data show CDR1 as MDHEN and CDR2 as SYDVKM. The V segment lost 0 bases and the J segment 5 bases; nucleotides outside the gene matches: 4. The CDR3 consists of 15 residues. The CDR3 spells CASSLWGQGINEQYF. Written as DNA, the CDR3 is TGTGCCAGCAGTTTATGGGGACAGGGGATCAACGAGCAGTACTTC.

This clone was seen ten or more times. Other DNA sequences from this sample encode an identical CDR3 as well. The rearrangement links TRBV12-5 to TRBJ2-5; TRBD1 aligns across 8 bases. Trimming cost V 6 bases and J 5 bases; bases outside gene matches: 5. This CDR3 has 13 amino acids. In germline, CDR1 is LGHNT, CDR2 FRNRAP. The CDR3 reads CASGPRGQETQYF. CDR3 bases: TGTGCTAGTGGCCCCAGGGGGCAGGAGACCCAGTACTTC.

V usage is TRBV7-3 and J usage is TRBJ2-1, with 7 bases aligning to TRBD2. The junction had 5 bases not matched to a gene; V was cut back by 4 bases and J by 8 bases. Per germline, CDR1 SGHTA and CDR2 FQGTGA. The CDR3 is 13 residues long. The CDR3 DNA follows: TGTGCCAGCAGCTCGGGGGGTAAGGATGAGCAGTTCTTC. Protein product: CASSSGGKDEQFF.

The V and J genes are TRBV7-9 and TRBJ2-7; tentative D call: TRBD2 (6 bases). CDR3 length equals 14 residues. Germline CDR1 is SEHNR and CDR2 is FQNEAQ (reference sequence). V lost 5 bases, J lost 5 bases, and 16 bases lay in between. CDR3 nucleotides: TGTGCCAGCAGCCAAGGACTACGAGTGGACGAGCAGTACTTC. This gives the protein CASSQGLRVDEQYF.

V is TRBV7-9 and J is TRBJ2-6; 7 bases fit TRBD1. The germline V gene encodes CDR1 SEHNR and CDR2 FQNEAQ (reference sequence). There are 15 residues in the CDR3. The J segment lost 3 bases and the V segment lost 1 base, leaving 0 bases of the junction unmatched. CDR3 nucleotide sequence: TGTGCCAGCAGCTTAGACAGGGGTGGGGCCAACGTCCTGACTTTC. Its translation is CASSLDRGGANVLTF.

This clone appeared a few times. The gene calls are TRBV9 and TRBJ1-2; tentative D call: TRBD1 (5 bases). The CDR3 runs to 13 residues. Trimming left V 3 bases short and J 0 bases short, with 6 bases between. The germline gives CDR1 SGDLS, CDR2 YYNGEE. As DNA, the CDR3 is TGTGCCAGCAGCGACAGGACTAACTATGGCTACACCTTC. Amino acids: CASSDRTNYGYTF.

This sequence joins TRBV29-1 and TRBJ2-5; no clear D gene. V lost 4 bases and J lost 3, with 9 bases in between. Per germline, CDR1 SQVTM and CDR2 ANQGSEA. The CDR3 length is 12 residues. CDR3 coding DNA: TGCAGCGTTGTTTACAGTGAAGAGACCCAGTACTTC. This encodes CSVVYSEETQYF.

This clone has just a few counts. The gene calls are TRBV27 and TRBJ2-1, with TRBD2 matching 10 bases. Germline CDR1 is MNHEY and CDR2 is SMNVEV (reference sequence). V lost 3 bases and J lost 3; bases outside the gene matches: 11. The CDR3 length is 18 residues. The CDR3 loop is CASSFNFRSGRVYNEQFF. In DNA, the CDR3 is TGTGCCAGCAGTTTTAACTTCAGAAGCGGGAGGGTCTACAATGAGCAGTTCTTC.

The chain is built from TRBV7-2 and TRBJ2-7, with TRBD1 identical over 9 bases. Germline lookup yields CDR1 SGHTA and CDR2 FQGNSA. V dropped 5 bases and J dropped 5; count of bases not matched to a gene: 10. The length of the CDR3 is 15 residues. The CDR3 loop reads CASSQNYRGLNEQYF. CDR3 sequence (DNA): TGTGCCAGCAGCCAGAATTACAGGGGGCTGAACGAGCAGTACTTC.

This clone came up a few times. CDR3 in amino acids: CASSKSLAGSYNEQFF. The CDR3 DNA sequence: TGTGCCAGCAGCAAATCCCTGGCGGGCTCCTACAATGAGCAGTTCTTC. This rearrangement joins TRBV7-9 to TRBJ2-1, with D possibly being TRBD2 (5 bases). The CDR3 has 16 residues. V was trimmed by 5 bases and J by 0 bases, leaving 14 bases between them. Looked up from germline, CDR1 is SEHNR and CDR2 is FQNEAQ (reference sequence).

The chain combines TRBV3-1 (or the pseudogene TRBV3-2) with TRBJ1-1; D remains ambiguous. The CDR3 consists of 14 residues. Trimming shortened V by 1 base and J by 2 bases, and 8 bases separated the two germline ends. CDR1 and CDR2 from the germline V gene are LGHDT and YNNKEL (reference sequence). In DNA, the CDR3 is TGTGCCAGCAGCCAAGTGGGAGGAAACACTGAAGCTTTCTTT. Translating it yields CASSQVGGNTEAFF.

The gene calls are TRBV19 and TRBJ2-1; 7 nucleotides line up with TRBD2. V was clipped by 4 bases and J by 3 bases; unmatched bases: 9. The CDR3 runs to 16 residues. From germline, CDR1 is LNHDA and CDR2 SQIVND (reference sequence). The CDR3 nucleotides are TGTGCCAGTAGTACGAACGGGCGGGGGTACTACAATGAGCAGTTCTTC. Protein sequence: CASSTNGRGYYNEQFF.

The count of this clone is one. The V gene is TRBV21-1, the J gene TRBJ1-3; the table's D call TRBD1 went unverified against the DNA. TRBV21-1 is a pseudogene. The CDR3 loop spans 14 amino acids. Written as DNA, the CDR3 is TGTGCCAGCAGCCCTGACAGCTCTGGAAACACCATATATTTT. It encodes CASSPDSSGNTIYF.

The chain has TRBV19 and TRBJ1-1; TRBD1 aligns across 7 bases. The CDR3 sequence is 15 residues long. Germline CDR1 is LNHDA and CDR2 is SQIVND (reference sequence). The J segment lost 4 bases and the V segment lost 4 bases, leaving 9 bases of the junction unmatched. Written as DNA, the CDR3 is TGTGCCAGTAGTACCAACCGACAGGGAACCACTGAAGCTTTCTTT. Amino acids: CASSTNRQGTTEAFF.

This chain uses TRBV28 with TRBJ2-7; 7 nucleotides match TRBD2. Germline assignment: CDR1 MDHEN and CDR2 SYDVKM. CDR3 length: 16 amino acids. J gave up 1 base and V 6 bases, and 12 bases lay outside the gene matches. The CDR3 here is CASRSGDWRGSYEQYF. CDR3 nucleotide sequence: TGTGCCAGCAGATCGGGTGACTGGCGGGGGTCCTACGAGCAGTACTTC.

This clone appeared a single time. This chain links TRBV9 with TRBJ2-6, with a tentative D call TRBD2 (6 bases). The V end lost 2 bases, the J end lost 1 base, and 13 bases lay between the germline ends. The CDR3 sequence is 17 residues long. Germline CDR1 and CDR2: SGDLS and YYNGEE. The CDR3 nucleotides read TGTGCCAGCAGCGTGGCAGTAGCGGCTTCTGGGGCCAACGTCCTGACTTTC. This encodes CASSVAVAASGANVLTF.